Each of the 29 T cell receptor beta chains below was sequenced from the same sample in a study of T cells in Graves' hyperthyroidism and ophthalmopathy. The TCR beta CDR3 regions underwent amplification using RNA transcripts as the source. The TCR CDR3 first-round RT-PCR relied on the HTBI primer set. TCRdb reprocessed the multiplex PCR reads with MiXCR, giving one entry per CDR3 protein. The sample has about 360,000 distinct CDR3 sequences; more than 15% are singletons. The specimen sequenced was blood. Source of these receptors: a woman aged 18-29 years with Graves' hyperthyroidism that later progressed to Graves' ophthalmopathy.

The rearrangement links TRBV28 to TRBJ2-5; TRBD2 aligns across 16 bases. The germline V gene has CDR1 MDHEN and CDR2 SYDVKM. This CDR3 is 17 amino acids long. V was clipped by 6 bases and J by 2 bases; unmatched bases: 6. The CDR3 DNA is TGTGCCAGCAGCGTGGGGACTAGCGGGAGGGCACAAGAGACCCAGTACTTC. Amino acids: CASSVGTSGRAQETQYF.

V gene TRBV28 combines with J gene TRBJ1-4; 9 nucleotides align to TRBD1. This CDR3 comprises 15 residues. The V and J ends lost 3 bases and 11 bases, in that order; junction bases with no gene match: 10. CDR1 and CDR2 from the germline V gene are MDHEN and SYDVKM. CDR3 in amino acids: CASSLLTGTGLKLFF. The DNA for the CDR3 is TGTGCCAGCAGTTTGCTCACCGGGACAGGGCTTAAACTGTTTTTT.

In its sample, this clonotype was seen many times. The V and J genes are TRBV7-2 and TRBJ2-3; no reliable D call. This CDR3 is built from 13 residues. Trimming pared 5 bases from V and 7 bases from J, leaving 13 bases between. CDR1 and CDR2 (germline): SGHTA, FQGNSA. The CDR3 coding sequence is TGTGCCAGCAGCACGTCAAGGCGGTATACGCAGTATTTT. Its protein is CASSTSRRYTQYF.

This clonotype has just a few counts. This may come from a read error, since a much larger clone is one base off. The chain carries TRBV20-1 and TRBJ1-1, with D hard to call. V was clipped by 6 bases and J by 0 bases, with 14 bases between them. CDR3 length: 14 amino acids. CDR1 is DFQATT, CDR2 SNEGSKA, per germline (reference sequence). The CDR3 DNA is TGCAGTGCGGAAGGCAGATTTATGAACACTGAAGCTTTCTTT. This gives the protein CSAEGRFMNTEAFF.

This clonotype was observed a handful of times. The chain is built from TRBV5-4 and TRBJ2-7; no firm D call. CDR3 length: 13 amino acids. Per germline, CDR1 SGHNT and CDR2 YYREEE (reference sequence). V shed 4 bases and J shed 3 bases, with 11 bases lying between them. The CDR3: CASSRLGNYEQYF. The CDR3 coding sequence is TGTGCCAGCAGCCGACTTGGAAACTACGAGCAGTACTTC. Full variable domain (remainder filled in from reference TRBV5-4 and TRBJ2-7): ETGVTQSPTHLIKTRGQQVTLRCSSQSGHNTVSWYQQALGQGPQFIFQYYREEENGRGNFPPRFSGLQFPNYSSELNVNALELDDSALYLCASSRLGNYEQYFGPGTRLTVT.

This clonotype was detected many times. The chain has TRBV6-1 and TRBJ2-3; 9 nucleotides agree with TRBD2. V trimming: 7 bases; J trimming: 2 bases; junction bases outside the gene matches: 10. The V gene's germline CDR1 is MNHNS and CDR2 SASEGT. CDR3 size: 16 residues. The CDR3 here is CASTSGIRGFTDTQYF. The CDR3 DNA is TGTGCCAGCACTAGCGGGATTCGGGGTTTCACAGATACGCAGTATTTT.

On this clonotype: Germline and junction disagree at one end, which may indicate a read error. The V gene is TRBV11-2, the J gene TRBJ1-6; TRBD1 is a possible D gene (5 bases). The CDR3 runs 12 residues. Germline CDR1 and CDR2: SGHAT and FQNNGV. The CDR3 reads CASGLWQGPLHF. CDR3 coding DNA: TGTGCCAGCGGCTTATGGCAGGGACCCCTCCACTTT.

Concerning this clonotype: One base away lies a much larger clone, so this may be a sequencing read error. V gene TRBV12-3 or TRBV12-4 combines with J gene TRBJ1-1, with unresolved D. The CDR3 totals 13 residues. CDR3 DNA sequence: TGTGCCAGCAGTTTCGAGTCCGACACTGAAGCTCTCTTT. It is translated as CASSFESDTEALF.

In nucleotides, the CDR3 is TGTGCCAGCAGTTCGGGACCGACCGGGGTCTATGGCTACACCTTC. Protein: CASSSGPTGVYGYTF. The chain employs TRBV6-1 and TRBJ1-2; D might be TRBD1 (5 bases). The ends were cut back, 5 bases at V and 4 bases at J, with 17 bases in the middle. CDR1 MNHNS and CDR2 SASEGT come from the germline V gene. The CDR3 consists of 15 residues.

The chain carries TRBV20-1 and TRBJ2-1; D unclear. The CDR3 consists of 14 residues. Per germline, CDR1 DFQATT and CDR2 SNEGSKA (reference sequence). Trimming took 0 bases from V and 2 from J, leaving 8 bases between them. The CDR3 is CSARDFQTYNEQFF. In nucleotides, the CDR3 is TGCAGTGCTAGAGATTTCCAAACCTACAATGAGCAGTTCTTC.

This clonotype was observed many times. The chain joins TRBV3-1 to TRBJ1-3, with D possibly being TRBD1 (5 bases). This CDR3 has 15 amino acids. Trimming left V 0 bases short and J 2 bases short, with 8 bases between. Germline CDR1 LGHDT, CDR2 YNNKEL (reference sequence). CDR3 residues: CASSQEGTAGNTIYF. The CDR3 nucleotides are TGTGCCAGCAGCCAAGAAGGGACGGCTGGAAACACCATATATTTT.

About this clonotype itself: Just one base apart from a much larger clone, this may be a read error. The gene calls are TRBV5-1 and TRBJ2-7; D remains ambiguous. This CDR3 is built from 17 residues. CDR1 is SGHRS and CDR2 is YFSETQ in the germline V gene. CDR3 in DNA: TGCGCCAGCAGCTTGCTGCCAAGCTGGTCCTCTATCTACGAGCGGTACTTC. Encoded protein: CASSLLPSWSSIYERYF.

This clonotype was seen at least ten times. The chain employs TRBV5-5 and TRBJ1-2, with D possibly matching TRBD1 (6 bases). This CDR3 contains 16 residues. Trimming stripped 2 bases from V and 4 bases from J, with 18 bases between. Germline-derived CDR1 and CDR2 are SGHKS and YYEKEE (reference sequence). In DNA, the CDR3 is TGTGCCAGCAGCTTAGGGGGACACCCTAGGACCTATGGCTACACCTTC. It yields the protein CASSLGGHPRTYGYTF.

The sample holds a few counts of this clonotype. V and J are TRBV28 and TRBJ1-3; D is unresolved. The germline CDR1 and CDR2 sequences are MDHEN and SYDVKM. Trimming took off 3 bases at V and 4 bases at J, with 4 bases between the two ends. CDR3 size: 12 residues. CDR3 amino acids: CASSFKGNTIYF. In DNA, the CDR3 is TGTGCCAGCAGTTTTAAGGGAAACACCATATATTTT.

A few counts support this clonotype. V and J are TRBV3-1 and TRBJ2-2, with D unclear. The length of the CDR3 is 12 residues. The V gene's germline CDR1 is LGHDT and CDR2 YNNKEL (reference sequence). Trimming shortened V by 4 bases and J by 8 bases, and 8 bases separated the two germline ends. This CDR3 is CASSLPLGELFF. The CDR3 DNA sequence: TGTGCCAGCAGCCTACCTTTAGGGGAGCTGTTTTTT.

This clonotype was counted at least ten times. This chain joins TRBV6-1 and TRBJ2-1; TRBD2 matches 10 bases. This CDR3 is built from 14 residues. Trimming took 6 bases from V and 6 from J; bases not matched to a gene: 5. In germline, CDR1 is MNHNS, CDR2 SASEGT. The CDR3 nucleotides read TGTGCCAGCAGCCCAATAGCGGGAGGCAATGAGCAGTTCTTC. Amino acid sequence: CASSPIAGGNEQFF.

The V and J genes are TRBV19 and TRBJ2-7; D perhaps matches TRBD2 (7 bases). CDR3 size: 16 residues. V lost 2 bases to trimming and J lost 1 base, with 15 bases between them. CDR1 is LNHDA, CDR2 SQIVND, per germline (reference sequence). CDR3: CASSIFGGRGSYEQYF. Here the CDR3 DNA reads TGTGCCAGTAGTATATTCGGGGGGCGCGGGTCCTACGAGCAGTACTTC.

Many counts were recorded for this clonotype. The chain has TRBV13 and TRBJ2-1; D might be TRBD2 (5 bases). Germline V CDR1 and CDR2: PRHDT, FYEKMQ (reference sequence). Deletions cut 4 bases from V and 7 bases from J, with 8 bases between. The length of the CDR3 is 12 residues. The CDR3 DNA reads TGTGCCAGCAGCTATCCGGGAAATGAGCAGTTCTTC. Protein product: CASSYPGNEQFF. Variable domain in full (rest from reference TRBV13 and TRBJ2-1): AAGVIQSPRHLIKEKRETATLKCYPIPRHDTVYWYQQGPGQDPQFLISFYEKMQSDKGSIPDRFSAQQFSDYHSELNMSSLELGDSALYFCASSYPGNEQFFGPGTRLTVL.

This clonotype was seen only a few times. The rearrangement joins TRBV12-3 or TRBV12-4 to TRBJ2-2, with 10 positions matching TRBD2. The CDR3 covers 15 residues. The J segment lost 7 bases and the V segment lost 4 bases, leaving 6 bases of the junction unmatched. CDR3: CASSSKREGDGELFF. CDR3 coding DNA: TGTGCCAGCAGTTCGAAGCGGGAGGGTGACGGGGAGCTGTTTTTT.

Many counts were recorded for this clonotype. The chain carries TRBV7-2 and TRBJ1-1; unclear D gene. V was clipped by 6 bases and J by 0 bases, with 11 bases between them. This CDR3 spans 14 amino acids. From germline, CDR1 is SGHTA and CDR2 FQGNSA. CDR3: CASSRNSMNTEAFF. Written as DNA, the CDR3 is TGTGCCAGCAGTAGAAATTCGATGAACACTGAAGCTTTCTTT.

This rearrangement joins TRBV5-1 to TRBJ1-2; 7 bases are shared with TRBD1. CDR1 is SGHRS and CDR2 is YFSETQ in the germline V gene. J lost 4 bases, V lost 4 bases, and 10 bases had no gene match. This CDR3 comprises 15 residues. The CDR3 DNA sequence: TGCGCCAGCAGCCCCTCGACAGGGATTGGCTATGGCTACACCTTC. Protein: CASSPSTGIGYGYTF.

This clonotype was recorded at least ten times. This chain links TRBV20-1 with TRBJ2-5; D gene ambiguous. Germline V gene sequence: CDR1 DFQATT, CDR2 SNEGSKA (reference sequence). Trimming cost V 5 bases and J 12 bases, with 25 bases left between them. This CDR3 contains 14 residues. CDR3: CSASQGPVDLVKYF. CDR3 coding DNA: TGCAGTGCTTCACAAGGGCCTGTTGATTTGGTCAAGTACTTC.

This clonotype was counted many times. The rearrangement links TRBV28 to TRBJ2-2, with 14 bases fitting TRBD2. CDR1 is MDHEN and CDR2 is SYDVKM in the germline V gene. V was clipped by 6 bases and J by 2 bases; unmatched bases: 17. This CDR3 has 21 residues. The CDR3: CASSIGRGGTSGRLNTGELFF. DNA for the CDR3: TGTGCCAGCAGCATCGGGCGGGGTGGGACTAGCGGGAGACTCAACACCGGGGAGCTGTTTTTT.

There are many counts of this clonotype. As DNA, the CDR3 is TGTGCCAGCAGCCAAGAAGGCCTAGCGGGGATGAAGTACTTC. This translates into CASSQEGLAGMKYF. The chain couples TRBV3-1 to TRBJ2-4; 9 bases match TRBD2. CDR1 and CDR2 (germline): LGHDT, YNNKEL (reference sequence). V trimming: 0 bases; J trimming: 14 bases; junction bases outside the gene matches: 8. This CDR3 comprises 14 residues.

This clonotype has only a few counts. The DNA of the CDR3 is TGTGCCAGTAGTATAGGTCGGGGGGGCAATCAGCCCCAGCATTTT. Translation gives CASSIGRGGNQPQHF. The J gene is TRBJ1-5, the V gene TRBV19, with TRBD1 as a possible D gene (5 bases). Between the trimmed V and J ends, which lost 1 base and 2 bases, there was a span of 9 bases. This CDR3 is built from 15 residues. CDR1 LNHDA and CDR2 SQIVND come from the germline V gene (reference sequence).

This clonotype was counted a few times. V gene TRBV7-9 combines with J gene TRBJ2-7; 7 nucleotides align to TRBD2. Per germline, CDR1 SEHNR and CDR2 FQNEAQ (reference sequence). CDR3 length: 18 amino acids. The junction had 16 bases not matched to a gene; V was cut back by 5 bases and J by 0 bases. Here the CDR3 reads CASSRRTSEQYHSYEQYF. Here the CDR3 DNA reads TGTGCCAGCAGCAGAAGAACTAGCGAGCAGTACCACTCCTACGAGCAGTACTTC.

This clonotype appeared many times. The gene calls are TRBV2 and TRBJ2-3, with D perhaps matching TRBD1 (6 bases). This CDR3 has 12 residues. Germline-derived CDR1 and CDR2 are SNHLY and FYNNEI. V was shortened by 9 bases and J by 4 bases, with 11 bases between the two germline ends. CDR3 DNA sequence: TGTGCCAGTACAGGGTTGGCAGATACGCAGTATTTT. It is translated as CASTGLADTQYF.

This clonotype has a handful of counts. The chain carries TRBV5-1 and TRBJ2-7, with 7 bases identical to TRBD2. The CDR3 contains 15 residues. Trimming cost V 1 base and J 3 bases; bases outside gene matches: 7. Germline V gene sequence: CDR1 SGHRS, CDR2 YFSETQ. The CDR3 DNA follows: TGCGCCAGCAGCTTGAAGGGAGCGGGACTCTACGAGCAGTACTTC. Protein sequence: CASSLKGAGLYEQYF. The full variable domain, with the rest looked up from reference TRBV5-1 and TRBJ2-7, is KAGVTQTPRYLIKTRGQQVTLSCSPISGHRSVSWYQQTPGQGLQFLFEYFSETQRNKGNFPGRFSGRQFSNSRSEMNVSTLELGDSALYLCASSLKGAGLYEQYFGPGTRLTVT.

On this clonotype itself: This may stem from a read error, because a much larger clone lies one nucleotide away. V is TRBV4-1 and J is TRBJ2-7, with D perhaps TRBD1 or TRBD2 (6 bases each). The germline gives CDR1 MGHRA, CDR2 YSYEKL. CDR3 size: 16 residues. The DNA for the CDR3 is TGCGCCAGCAGCCAAGAATGGATCGAAAGGGGGGTCGAGCCGTACTTC. Protein: CASSQEWIERGVEPYF.